This T cell receptor (beta chain) appears in the sequencing data of a study of T-cell reconstitution after alpha-beta-depleted transplantation in children. Construction of the TCRbeta library involved unique molecular identifiers. TCRdb fed the PCR reads into MiXCR, producing one record per CDR3 protein. The repertoire holds approximately 490,000 distinct CDR3 sequences, with approximately 13% as singletons. In its sample, this clonotype was seen a few times. V was pared by 7 bases and J by 3 bases, with 7 bases of the junction left unmatched. The CDR3 extends over 13 amino acids. The germline V gene has CDR1 SQVTM and CDR2 ANQGSEA.

This chain uses TRBV29-1 with TRBJ2-7; 9 nucleotides match TRBD1. The sample here was PBMCs from the stem cell graft donor, taken from the stem cell graft. The receptor's source is a human donor who donated a stem cell graft to a child with combined immunodeficiency. In DNA form, the CDR3 reads TGCAGCGCTAGGCGGGGACAGGGCTACGAGCAGTACTTC. The encoded protein is CSARRGQGYEQYF.